These 28 T cell receptor beta chains share one sample of origin, sequenced in a study of lymphopenia after photon versus proton radiotherapy. The protocol was immunoSEQ multiplex PCR, while the TCRdb copy is restricted to in-frame clones and leaves out a portion. Of roughly 63,000 clones in the sample, approximately 84% were seen once. The sample here was peripheral blood, taken from a patient treated with proton-based radiotherapy. Source of these receptors: a man in his sixties with pancreatic cancer.

The V and J genes are TRBV2 and TRBJ2-5; 13 bases fit TRBD2. Germline lookup yields CDR1 SNHLY and CDR2 FYNNEI. The CDR3 is 15 amino acids. V was pared by 6 bases and J by 4 bases, with 5 bases of the junction left unmatched. In DNA form, the CDR3 reads TGTGCCAGCAGGAGGGGGACTAGCGGGACAGAGACCCAGTACTTC. Translated, it gives CASRRGTSGTETQYF.

The gene calls are TRBV2 and TRBJ1-1; 9 bases align to TRBD1. Per germline, CDR1 SNHLY and CDR2 FYNNEI. V lost 6 bases and J lost 7; bases outside the gene matches: 6. The CDR3 extends over 13 amino acids. The CDR3 DNA reads as TGTGCCAGCAGCGCACAGGGGGCTGGTGAAGCTTTCTTT. As protein: CASSAQGAGEAFF.

The rearrangement joins TRBV4-2 to TRBJ1-6, with TRBD1 as a possible D gene (5 bases). CDR1 LGHNA and CDR2 YNFKEQ come from the germline V gene. V lost 4 bases, J lost 10 bases, and 20 bases lay in between. The CDR3 runs to 16 residues. In DNA form, the CDR3 reads TGTGCCAGCAGCCCCGACCCGGGGGGGATCGGGTCACCCCTCCACTTT. Residues: CASSPDPGGIGSPLHF.

The chain employs TRBV4-3 and TRBJ1-2, with 8 bases identical to TRBD1. This CDR3 spans 13 amino acids. Unmatched junction bases numbered 9, after V lost 7 bases and J lost 8 bases. Germline values: CDR1 LGHNA, CDR2 YSLEER. CDR3 region: CASTRTGLGGYTF. CDR3 in DNA: TGCGCCAGCACCCGGACAGGGTTAGGCGGCTACACCTTC.

The genes are TRBV27 and TRBJ2-7; TRBD1 matches at 9 bases. Germline V CDR1 and CDR2: MNHEY, SMNVEV (reference sequence). The CDR3 runs to 15 residues. After removal of 5 bases from V and 1 base from J, the junction contained 6 bases not matched to a gene. The CDR3 region is CASSPGTGLSYEQYF. The CDR3 DNA follows: TGTGCCAGCAGTCCCGGGACAGGGCTTTCCTACGAGCAGTACTTC.

The chain carries TRBV21-1 and TRBJ2-7; the listed D gene, TRBD2, was not tested against the DNA. TRBV21-1 is assigned pseudogene status. The CDR3 loop spans 15 amino acids. The CDR3, as DNA: TGTGCCAAAGCATTGTGGGAGACGGCGTCCTACGAGCAGTACTTC. Encoded protein: CAKALWETASYEQYF.

J is TRBJ2-2 and V is TRBV12-5; D unresolved. Germline CDR1 and CDR2: LGHNT and FRNRAP. This CDR3 spans 11 amino acids. Trimming cost V 8 bases and J 6 bases, with 7 bases left between them. The CDR3 coding sequence is TGTGCTAGTTCTGTCTCCGGGGAGCTGTTTTTT. It translates to CASSVSGELFF. Full variable domain (remainder filled in from reference TRBV12-5 and TRBJ2-2): DARVTQTPRHKVTEMGQEVTMRCQPILGHNTVFWYRQTMMQGLELLAYFRNRAPLDDSGMPKDRFSAEMPDATLATLKIQPSEPRDSAVYFCASSVSGELFFGEGSRLTVL.

The V call is TRBV28, the J call TRBJ2-7; D is tentatively TRBD1 or TRBD2 (5 bases each). Germline assignment: CDR1 MDHEN and CDR2 SYDVKM. The germline V and J ends were trimmed by 6 bases and 6 bases, with 15 bases remaining between them. This CDR3 is 13 amino acids long. The CDR3 region is CASSWKGGGEQYF. The CDR3 DNA reads as TGTGCCAGCAGCTGGAAGGGTGGGGGCGAGCAGTACTTC.

This CDR3 is CAWKKRGGYGYTF. Written as DNA, the CDR3 is TGTGCCTGGAAGAAGCGCGGGGGCTATGGCTACACCTTC. J is TRBJ1-2 and V is TRBV30, with D perhaps matching TRBD1 (5 bases). Germline lookup yields CDR1 GTSNPN and CDR2 SVGIG (reference sequence). The V end was cut by 4 bases, the J end by 4 bases, with 13 bases between. The CDR3 totals 13 residues.

J is TRBJ1-1 and V is TRBV28, with TRBD1 as a possible D gene (5 bases). Per the germline V gene, CDR1 is MDHEN and CDR2 is SYDVKM. V was shortened by 8 bases and J by 4 bases, with 17 bases between the two germline ends. The CDR3 is made up of 14 amino acids. CDR3 DNA sequence: TGTGCCAGCGCGCCCGTCGGAAGGGGCACTGAAGCTTTCTTT. Translating it yields CASAPVGRGTEAFF.

V gene TRBV7-9 combines with J gene TRBJ2-5, with D possibly TRBD1 on 6 matching bases. From germline, CDR1 is SEHNR and CDR2 FQNEAQ (reference sequence). The CDR3 sequence is 16 residues long. Between the trimmed V and J ends, which lost 5 bases and 2 bases, there was a span of 18 bases. In DNA form, the CDR3 reads TGTGCCAGCAGCCCTGGGATGGGGACATTTCAAGAGACCCAGTACTTC. The encoded protein is CASSPGMGTFQETQYF.

The gene calls are TRBV10-3 and TRBJ2-3; D gene ambiguous. The CDR3 is 13 amino acids. Germline V lookup: CDR1 ENHRY, CDR2 SYGVKD. The V end was cut by 3 bases, the J end by 4 bases, with 8 bases between. The CDR3 region has the DNA TGTGCCATCAGTGACATTGGTGCAGATACGCAGTATTTT. This codes for CAISDIGADTQYF.

The table lists this clone with a few counts. V gene TRBV6-1 combines with J gene TRBJ2-2, with D perhaps TRBD1 (6 bases). CDR3 length: 14 residues. CDR1 is MNHNS and CDR2 is SASEGT in the germline V gene. V lost 8 bases to trimming and J lost 2 bases, with 12 bases between them. CDR3 loop: CASRDNTNTGELFF. CDR3 bases: TGTGCCAGCCGGGACAACACTAACACCGGGGAGCTGTTTTTT.

This chain links TRBV5-4 with TRBJ1-2; 10 nucleotides match TRBD1. Germline loops: CDR1 SGHNT, CDR2 YYREEE (reference sequence). CDR3 length equals 17 residues. Trimming cost V 0 bases and J 2 bases; bases outside gene matches: 7. CDR3 loop: CASSLAAPGQGNYGYTF. The CDR3 nucleotides read TGTGCCAGCAGCTTGGCCGCCCCGGGACAGGGGAACTATGGCTACACCTTC.

In its sample, this clone was seen a few times. The chain is built from TRBV28 and TRBJ1-1, with 7 bases lining up with TRBD1. Trimming removed 6 bases from V and 3 bases from J; junction bases left unmatched: 7. The CDR3 is 14 residues long. The germline V gene has CDR1 MDHEN and CDR2 SYDVKM. The CDR3 loop reads CASRNTGVDTEAFF. For the CDR3, the DNA is TGTGCCAGCAGGAATACAGGGGTAGACACTGAAGCTTTCTTT.

CDR3 bases: TGTGCCAGCAGCTTAGTTGCGGGAGGCACCTACAATGAGCAGTTCTTC. This sequence encodes CASSLVAGGTYNEQFF. V is TRBV7-2 and J is TRBJ2-1, with 8 bases fitting TRBD2. Germline-derived CDR1 and CDR2 are SGHTA and FQGNSA. The CDR3 extends over 16 amino acids. Trimming removed 1 base from V and 2 bases from J; junction bases left unmatched: 4.

V and J are TRBV27 and TRBJ1-5, with 9 bases that match TRBD1. CDR3 length: 15 amino acids. Germline V gene lookup returns CDR1 MNHEY and CDR2 SMNVEV (reference sequence). Trimming cost V 6 bases and J 3 bases; bases outside gene matches: 6. CDR3 amino acids: CASRSGQGNNQPQHF. In DNA, the CDR3 is TGTGCCAGCAGATCGGGACAGGGAAACAATCAGCCCCAGCATTTT.

The chain combines TRBV28 with TRBJ1-1; tentative D call: TRBD1 (5 bases). The germline gives CDR1 MDHEN, CDR2 SYDVKM. The V and J ends lost 6 bases and 6 bases respectively, with 14 bases between them. The CDR3 has 13 residues. CDR3 sequence reads: CASRGTPGAEAFF. Written as DNA, the CDR3 is TGTGCCAGCAGAGGGACCCCGGGGGCTGAAGCTTTCTTT.

The chain has TRBV7-2 and TRBJ2-3; 8 bases align to TRBD2. The CDR3 length is 14 residues. Germline V gene data show CDR1 as SGHTA and CDR2 as FQGNSA. V lost 6 bases, J lost 3 bases, and 5 bases stayed unmatched. Here the CDR3 reads CASSLSGGTDTQYF. The CDR3 DNA reads as TGTGCCAGCAGTTTAAGCGGGGGTACAGATACGCAGTATTTT.

The CDR3 loop is CAWSGDRRDYGYTF. The DNA of the CDR3 is TGTGCCTGGAGTGGGGACCGAAGAGACTATGGCTACACCTTC. The V call is TRBV30, the J call TRBJ1-2; maybe TRBD1 (5 bases). Germline-derived CDR1 and CDR2 are GTSNPN and SVGIG (reference sequence). The CDR3 length is 14 residues. V dropped 1 base and J dropped 3 bases, with 12 bases sitting between them.

The V and J genes are TRBV5-1 and TRBJ1-2, with D tentatively TRBD1 (6 bases). Germline V gene data show CDR1 as SGHRS and CDR2 as YFSETQ. V was clipped by 4 bases and J by 7 bases, with 20 bases between them. The CDR3 runs to 15 residues. The CDR3 sequence is CASSPDPTGGGGYTF. DNA of the CDR3: TGCGCCAGCAGCCCGGATCCGACAGGTGGGGGTGGCTACACCTTC.

The chain links TRBV5-6 to TRBJ2-5, with TRBD1 matching 11 bases. The CDR3 spans 15 residues. J gave up 5 bases and V 2 bases, and 5 bases lay outside the gene matches. CDR1 is SGHDT and CDR2 is YYEEEE in the germline V gene. DNA for the CDR3: TGTGCCAGCAGCTTATGGACAGGGGGCATGGAGACCCAGTACTTC. Translated, it gives CASSLWTGGMETQYF.

As DNA, the CDR3 is TGTGCCAGCAGCCGGCTCCGCCAGGGGGGGAATCAGCCCCAGCATTTT. Encoded protein: CASSRLRQGGNQPQHF. J is TRBJ1-5 and V is TRBV5-6, with 7 bases matching TRBD1. Germline CDR1 reads SGHDT; CDR2 reads YYEEEE. The CDR3 runs to 16 residues. With 4 bases clipped from V and 4 bases from J, the junction kept 11 bases outside the gene matches.

This chain connects TRBV27 to TRBJ1-4, with 8 bases fitting TRBD1. The CDR3 is made up of 18 amino acids. V gave up 1 base and J gave up 5 bases; unmatched junction bases: 12. Germline V gene lookup returns CDR1 MNHEY and CDR2 SMNVEV (reference sequence). The CDR3 region is CASSLFDPRDRPNEKLFF. As DNA, the CDR3 is TGTGCCAGCAGTTTATTTGACCCCCGGGACAGGCCAAATGAAAAACTGTTTTTT.

This sequence joins TRBV28 and TRBJ2-3, with TRBD1 matching over 8 bases. The CDR3 length is 16 residues. V lost 4 bases to trimming and J lost 3 bases; unmatched junction nucleotides: 9. Germline V gives CDR1 MDHEN, CDR2 SYDVKM. The CDR3 DNA sequence: TGTGCCAGCAGTTCAGCTCAGGGGGCAGAAACAGATACGCAGTATTTT. This sequence encodes CASSSAQGAETDTQYF. The variable domain in full, with the rest retrieved from reference TRBV28 and TRBJ2-3, is DVKVTQSSRYLVKRTGEKVFLECVQDMDHENMFWYRQDPGLGLRLIYFSYDVKMKEKGDIPEGYSVSREKKERFSLILESASTNQTSMYLCASSSAQGAETDTQYFGPGTRLTVL.

This clone was observed a single time. The DNA of the CDR3 is TGTGCCAGCAGTAAGGAGAGAATTCTTAACTATGGCTACACCTTC. It is translated as CASSKERILNYGYTF. The chain joins TRBV6-5 to TRBJ1-2; D remains unclear. The CDR3 is 15 residues long. V was clipped by 5 bases and J by 1 base, with 14 bases between them. CDR1 MNHEY and CDR2 SVGAGI come from the germline V gene.

Here the CDR3 DNA reads TGTGCCAGCAGCCGTTACTCCGGGACACACTACGAGCAGTACTTC. It encodes CASSRYSGTHYEQYF. This chain uses TRBV11-2 with TRBJ2-7, with D tentatively TRBD1 (6 bases). Germline-derived CDR1 and CDR2 are SGHAT and FQNNGV. The length of the CDR3 is 15 residues. Trimming shortened V by 5 bases and J by 3 bases, and 17 bases separated the two germline ends.

The chain carries TRBV4-1 and TRBJ1-2; D perhaps matches TRBD1 (6 bases). The CDR3 totals 14 residues. Germline V gene lookup returns CDR1 MGHRA and CDR2 YSYEKL. The V and J ends lost 1 base and 7 bases respectively, with 13 bases between them. The CDR3 DNA sequence: TGCGCCAGCAGCCAAGCGCAGGGGCTCTTTGGCTACACCTTC. Its protein product is CASSQAQGLFGYTF.